The 17 T cell receptor beta chains presented below share a single source sample, sequenced in a study of blood T cell repertoires in COVID-19. Data came from immunoSEQ multiplex PCR; TCRdb stores just in-frame clones and leaves some out. The table lists around 170,000 clones, roughly nine tenths of them singletons, with about 1.9% in the top ten. The material sequenced was peripheral blood. These receptors were taken from a man younger than 35 who had recovered from COVID-19.

Here the CDR3 reads CASSSGLAGGNEQFF. CDR3 in DNA: TGTGCCAGCAGCTCAGGACTAGCGGGAGGCAATGAGCAGTTCTTC. This rearrangement joins TRBV7-9 to TRBJ2-1, with 14 bases identical to TRBD2. Germline lookup yields CDR1 SEHNR and CDR2 FQNEAQ (reference sequence). Unmatched junction bases numbered 2, after V lost 4 bases and J lost 6 bases. There are 15 residues in the CDR3.

V gene TRBV18 combines with J gene TRBJ2-7, with D possibly matching TRBD2 (7 bases). Germline V gives CDR1 KGHSH, CDR2 LQKENI. CDR3 length: 15 residues. Trimming cost V 3 bases and J 7 bases, with 19 bases left between them. CDR3 amino acids: CASSPGGRETGEQYF. The CDR3 DNA reads as TGTGCCAGCTCACCGGGGGGGCGGGAAACAGGAGAGCAGTACTTC.

The chain has TRBV3-1 (or the pseudogene TRBV3-2) and TRBJ2-7; 9 nucleotides line up with TRBD2. The CDR3 extends over 18 amino acids. The junction had 10 bases not matched to a gene; V was cut back by 1 base and J by 0 bases. In germline, CDR1 is LGHDT, CDR2 YNNKEL (reference sequence). The CDR3 protein is CASSQAWLAGPSSYEQYF. DNA for the CDR3: TGTGCCAGCAGCCAAGCTTGGCTAGCGGGACCGAGCTCCTACGAGCAGTACTTC.

This chain links TRBV11-3 with TRBJ1-1, with a tentative D call TRBD1 (6 bases). CDR3 size: 12 residues. V shed 2 bases and J shed 9 bases, with 10 bases lying between them. Germline CDR1 is SGHNT and CDR2 is YENEEA. This chain's CDR3 is CASSLRQGKAFF. CDR3 sequence (DNA): TGTGCCAGCAGCTTACGCCAGGGGAAAGCTTTCTTT. The full variable domain, rest sourced from reference TRBV11-3 and TRBJ1-1, is EAGVVQSPRYKIIEKKQPVAFWCNPISGHNTLYWYLQNLGQGPELLIRYENEEAVDDSQLPKDRFSAERLKGVDSTLKIQPAELGDSAVYLCASSLRQGKAFFGQGTRLTVV.

The V call is TRBV28, the J call TRBJ2-1; 9 nucleotides agree with TRBD2. The junction had 9 bases not matched to a gene; V was cut back by 7 bases and J by 5 bases. Germline assignment: CDR1 MDHEN and CDR2 SYDVKM. This CDR3 spans 15 amino acids. Here the CDR3 DNA reads TGTGCCAGCATAGAACTAGCTAGCGGGAACAATGAGCAGTTCTTC. It encodes CASIELASGNNEQFF.

The table lists this clone with a count of one. J is TRBJ1-1 and V is TRBV19; the D is unclear. This CDR3 comprises 13 residues. The germline gives CDR1 LNHDA, CDR2 SQIVND (reference sequence). Trimming shortened V by 6 bases and J by 0 bases, and 8 bases separated the two germline ends. The CDR3 nucleotides read TGTGCCAGTAGGGAGCAAATGAACACTGAAGCTTTCTTT. Translated, it gives CASREQMNTEAFF.

This clone was counted between two and nine times. The chain links TRBV4-2 to TRBJ2-7, with 9 bases fitting TRBD2. Trimming at V came to 0 bases and at J to 5 bases, leaving 2 bases not matched to a gene. In germline, CDR1 is LGHNA, CDR2 YNFKEQ. This CDR3 spans 14 amino acids. The CDR3 region has the DNA TGTGCCAGCAGCCAAGATCCTAGCGGGAACGAGCAGTACTTC. Encoded protein: CASSQDPSGNEQYF.

The chain recombines TRBV7-9 with TRBJ1-1, with 8 bases fitting TRBD1. The germline V gene has CDR1 SEHNR and CDR2 FQNEAQ (reference sequence). The length of the CDR3 is 15 residues. V was clipped by 4 bases and J by 3 bases; unmatched bases: 7. CDR3 DNA: TGTGCCAGCAGCTCACTCAGGGGGCTTGACACTGAAGCTTTCTTT. This sequence encodes CASSSLRGLDTEAFF. The full variable domain, completed using reference TRBV7-9 and TRBJ1-1, is DTGVSQNPRHKITKRGQNVTFRCDPISEHNRLYWYRQTLGQGPEFLTYFQNEAQLEKSRLLSDRFSAERPKGSFSTLEIQRTEQGDSAMYLCASSSLRGLDTEAFFGQGTRLTVV.

About this clone itself: A junction boundary mismatches the germline segment, possibly from a read error. This chain connects TRBV30 to TRBJ2-7; 8 nucleotides align to TRBD2. The CDR3 is made up of 14 amino acids. Germline values: CDR1 GTSNPN, CDR2 SVGIG (reference sequence). CDR3 in amino acids: CAWSGREGPFSSSF. CDR3 nucleotide sequence: TGTGCCTGGAGTGGACGGGAGGGCCCTTTCTCTAGCTCCTTC. The entire variable domain, with the rest obtained from reference TRBV30 and TRBJ2-7, is as follows: SQTIHQWPATLVQPVGSPLSLECTVEGTSNPNLYWYRQAAGRGLQLLFYSVGIGQISSEVPQNLSASRPQDRQFILSSKKLLLSDSGFYLCAWSGREGPFSSSFGPGTRLTVT.

The rearrangement joins TRBV3-1 (or the pseudogene TRBV3-2) to TRBJ2-7; D is uncertain. Germline V gives CDR1 LGHDT, CDR2 YNNKEL (reference sequence). The CDR3 length is 14 residues. The V end lost 0 bases, the J end lost 6 bases, and 12 bases lay between the germline ends. This chain's CDR3 is CASSQDYIPSEQYF. The CDR3, as DNA: TGTGCCAGCAGCCAAGATTACATACCGTCCGAGCAGTACTTC.

The V call is TRBV5-1, the J call TRBJ1-6; the D is unclear. V was clipped by 2 bases and J by 5 bases, with 5 bases between them. The CDR3 loop spans 13 amino acids. CDR1 is SGHRS and CDR2 is YFSETQ in the germline V gene. CDR3 bases: TGCGCCAGCAGCTTACTGGATAATTCACCCCTCCACTTT. Protein product: CASSLLDNSPLHF.

The chain is built from TRBV15 and TRBJ2-4, with D possibly being TRBD1 (6 bases). V was clipped by 1 base and J by 8 bases, with 9 bases between them. Germline loops: CDR1 LNHNV, CDR2 YYDKDF (reference sequence). The CDR3 is made up of 13 amino acids. The CDR3, as DNA: TGTGCCACCAGCAGAGGAGAGGGGGACATTCAGTACTTC. This sequence encodes CATSRGEGDIQYF.

This clone has a single count. The chain carries TRBV4-3 and TRBJ1-5; no clear D gene. V lost 0 bases and J 4 bases, leaving 10 bases between the germline ends. The CDR3 length is 15 residues. Germline V gene data show CDR1 as LGHNA and CDR2 as YSLEER. In DNA, the CDR3 is TGCGCCAGCAGCCAAGAGCCCCGGGGAAATCAGCCCCAGCATTTT. This gives the protein CASSQEPRGNQPQHF.

The V and J genes are TRBV28 and TRBJ2-1; TRBD2 is a possible D gene (7 bases). Germline V CDR1 and CDR2: MDHEN, SYDVKM. CDR3 length: 14 amino acids. The V end lost 7 bases, the J end lost 7 bases, and 17 bases lay between the germline ends. The CDR3 DNA reads as TGTGCCAGCAACATCGAGGGGGGGGAGAATGAGCAGTTCTTC. Protein sequence: CASNIEGGENEQFF.

The chain links TRBV27 to TRBJ1-1; 10 nucleotides agree with TRBD1. CDR3 length: 15 residues. V lost 0 bases and J lost 7; bases outside the gene matches: 5. Germline V gives CDR1 MNHEY, CDR2 SMNVEV (reference sequence). In DNA form, the CDR3 reads TGTGCCAGCAGTTTATCTGGACAGGGGGTCCTTGAAGCTTTCTTT. Translated: CASSLSGQGVLEAFF.

This clone was seen a few times. J is TRBJ2-7 and V is TRBV6-5; D is perhaps TRBD2 (6 bases). Deletions cut 6 bases from V and 2 bases from J, with 14 bases between. CDR1 and CDR2 from the germline V gene are MNHEY and SVGAGI. The CDR3 is made up of 14 amino acids. The chain's CDR3 is CASRSREFAYEQYF. In DNA, the CDR3 is TGTGCCAGCAGATCTCGGGAGTTCGCCTACGAGCAGTACTTC.

V and J are TRBV7-2 and TRBJ2-3; TRBD2 matches 7 bases. Trimming removed 2 bases from V and 2 bases from J; junction bases left unmatched: 4. CDR1 SGHTA and CDR2 FQGNSA come from the germline V gene. This CDR3 spans 15 amino acids. For the CDR3, the DNA is TGTGCCAGCAGCTTACTAGCGGCCCACACAGATACGCAGTATTTT. Its translation is CASSLLAAHTDTQYF. The full variable domain, rest sourced from reference TRBV7-2 and TRBJ2-3, is GAGVSQSPSNKVTEKGKDVELRCDPISGHTALYWYRQSLGQGLEFLIYFQGNSAPDKSGLPSDRFSAERTGGSVSTLTIQRTQQEDSAVYLCASSLLAAHTDTQYFGPGTRLTVL.